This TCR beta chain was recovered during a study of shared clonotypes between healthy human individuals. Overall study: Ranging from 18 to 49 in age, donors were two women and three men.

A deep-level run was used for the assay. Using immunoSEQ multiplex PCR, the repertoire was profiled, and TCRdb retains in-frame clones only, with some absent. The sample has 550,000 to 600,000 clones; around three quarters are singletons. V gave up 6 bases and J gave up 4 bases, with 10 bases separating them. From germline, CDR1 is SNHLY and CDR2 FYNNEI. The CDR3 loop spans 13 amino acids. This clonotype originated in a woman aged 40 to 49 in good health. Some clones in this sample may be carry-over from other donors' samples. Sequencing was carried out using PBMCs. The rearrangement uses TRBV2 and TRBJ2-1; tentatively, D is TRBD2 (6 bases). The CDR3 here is CASRPGGYNEQFF. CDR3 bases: TGTGCCAGCAGACCCGGGGGTTACAATGAGCAGTTCTTC.